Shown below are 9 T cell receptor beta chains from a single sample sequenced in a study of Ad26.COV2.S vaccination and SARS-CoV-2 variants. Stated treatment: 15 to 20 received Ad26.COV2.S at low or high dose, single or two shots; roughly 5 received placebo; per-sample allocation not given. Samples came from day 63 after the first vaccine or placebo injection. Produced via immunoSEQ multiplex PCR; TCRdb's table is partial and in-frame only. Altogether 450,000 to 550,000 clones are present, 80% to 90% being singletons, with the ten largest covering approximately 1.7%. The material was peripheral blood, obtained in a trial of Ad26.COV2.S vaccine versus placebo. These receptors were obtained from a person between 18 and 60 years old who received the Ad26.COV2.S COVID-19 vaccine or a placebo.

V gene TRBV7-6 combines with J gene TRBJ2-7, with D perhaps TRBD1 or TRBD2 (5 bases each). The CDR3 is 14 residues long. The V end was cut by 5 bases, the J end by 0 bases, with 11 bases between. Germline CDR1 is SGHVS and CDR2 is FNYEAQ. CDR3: CASSRGGGSYEQYF. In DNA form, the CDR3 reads TGTGCCAGCAGCCGGGGTGGGGGCTCCTACGAGCAGTACTTC.

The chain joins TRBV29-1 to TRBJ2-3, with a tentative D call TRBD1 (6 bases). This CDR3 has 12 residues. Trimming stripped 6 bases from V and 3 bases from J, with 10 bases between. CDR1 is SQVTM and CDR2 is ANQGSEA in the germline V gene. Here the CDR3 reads CSVEGETDTQYF. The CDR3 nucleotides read TGCAGCGTCGAGGGGGAAACAGATACGCAGTATTTT.

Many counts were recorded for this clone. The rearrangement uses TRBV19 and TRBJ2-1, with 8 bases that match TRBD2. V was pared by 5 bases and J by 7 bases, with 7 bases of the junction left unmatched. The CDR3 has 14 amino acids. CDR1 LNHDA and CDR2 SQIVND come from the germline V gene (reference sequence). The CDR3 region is CASSGQRERNEQFF. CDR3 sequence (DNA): TGTGCCAGTAGTGGCCAGCGGGAGAGAAATGAGCAGTTCTTC.

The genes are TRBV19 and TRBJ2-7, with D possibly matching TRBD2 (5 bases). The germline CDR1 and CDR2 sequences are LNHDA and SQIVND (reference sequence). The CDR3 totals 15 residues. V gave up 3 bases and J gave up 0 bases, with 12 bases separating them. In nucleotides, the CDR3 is TGTGCCAGTAGTATGCGGGCGGATAGCTCCTACGAGCAGTACTTC. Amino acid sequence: CASSMRADSSYEQYF.

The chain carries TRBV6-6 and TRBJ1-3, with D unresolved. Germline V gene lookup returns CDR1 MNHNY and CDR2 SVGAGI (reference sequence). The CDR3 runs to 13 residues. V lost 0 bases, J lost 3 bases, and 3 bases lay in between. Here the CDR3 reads CASSYSGGNTIYF. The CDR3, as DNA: TGTGCCAGCAGTTACTCTGGTGGAAACACCATATATTTT.

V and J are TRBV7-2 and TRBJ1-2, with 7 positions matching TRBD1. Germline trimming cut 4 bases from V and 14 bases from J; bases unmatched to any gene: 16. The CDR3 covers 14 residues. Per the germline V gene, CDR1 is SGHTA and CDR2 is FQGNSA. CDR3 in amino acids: CASSSDGTDPLGTF. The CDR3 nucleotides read TGTGCCAGCAGCTCAGACGGGACAGATCCATTGGGGACCTTC.

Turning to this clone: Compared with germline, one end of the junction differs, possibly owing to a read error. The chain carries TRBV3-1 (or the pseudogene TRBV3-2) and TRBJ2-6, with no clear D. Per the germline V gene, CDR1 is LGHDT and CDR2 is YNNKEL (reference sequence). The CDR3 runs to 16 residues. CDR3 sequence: CASSPRPYSGSNVLTF. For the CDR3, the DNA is TGTGCCAGCAGCCCCCGGCCGTACTCTGGGTCCAACGTCCTGACTTTC.

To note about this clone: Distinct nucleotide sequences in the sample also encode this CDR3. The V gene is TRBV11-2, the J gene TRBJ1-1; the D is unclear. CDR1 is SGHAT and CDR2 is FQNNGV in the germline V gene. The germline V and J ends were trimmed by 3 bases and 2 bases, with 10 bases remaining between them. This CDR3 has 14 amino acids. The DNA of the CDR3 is TGTGCCAGCAGCTTGAGGAGTCTCAACACTGAAGCTTTCTTT. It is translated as CASSLRSLNTEAFF.

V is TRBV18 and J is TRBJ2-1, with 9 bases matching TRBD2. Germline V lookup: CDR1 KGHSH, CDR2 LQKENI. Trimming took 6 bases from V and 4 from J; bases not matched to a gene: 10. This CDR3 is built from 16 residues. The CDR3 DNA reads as TGTGCCAGCTCTCCTAAGCGGGAGGTTATTTACAATGAGCAGTTCTTC. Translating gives CASSPKREVIYNEQFF.